This is a list of T cell receptor beta chains from one sample in a study of blood T cells in healthy people across ages. TCRdb reprocessed the 5' RACE reads via MiXCR and lists one record per CDR3 protein. The sample has about 800,000 distinct CDR3 sequences; 25% are singletons. The same sample was also studied in work on T cells of mothers and their children.

Sequencing was carried out using blood. These receptors were obtained from a boy between 10 and 17 years old in good health. CDR3s include the opening cysteine and the closing phenylalanine or tryptophan. A D gene is named only where the DNA matches it firmly. Part of the rows lack a size; the others show once, few, many or a class for expanded clones.

TRBD2	TRBV20-1	NA	TRBJ2-7	CSATGTSGGVSYEQYF	TGCAGTGCCACCGGGACTAGCGGGGGCGTCTCCTACGAGCAGTACTTC
NA	TRBV11-2	few	TRBJ2-1	CASSYRGDRTYNEQFF	TGTGCCAGCAGCTATAGAGGTGACAGGACCTACAATGAGCAGTTCTTC
TRBD2	TRBV9	NA	TRBJ2-1	CASSSATSGRDEQFF	TGTGCCAGCAGCTCTGCGACTAGCGGGAGAGACGAGCAGTTCTTC
NA	TRBV28	few	TRBJ2-2	CASSSPSRGELFF	TGTGCCAGCAGTTCCCCCTCACGAGGGGAGCTGTTTTTT
NA	TRBV7-9	NA	TRBJ2-7	CASSPVMGSEQYF	TGTGCCAGCAGCCCGGTTATGGGTTCCGAGCAGTACTTC
NA	TRBV20-1	NA	TRBJ1-2	CSARESFVRDGEGYTF	TGCAGTGCTAGAGAATCGTTTGTGAGGGACGGTGAGGGCTACACCTTC
NA	TRBV4-3	NA	TRBJ2-3	CASSQDQGLLSTDTQYF	TGCGCCAGCAGCCAAGATCAGGGATTGCTCTCAACAGATACGCAGTATTTT
NA	TRBV10-3	NA	TRBJ1-2	CAISESVGLPWDGYTF	TGTGCCATCAGTGAGTCGGTCGGCCTACCCTGGGATGGCTACACCTTC
TRBD2	TRBV7-9	few	TRBJ2-1	CASSREGTSGGYNEQFF	TGTGCCAGCAGCCGGGAGGGGACTAGCGGGGGCTACAATGAGCAGTTCTTC
NA	TRBV28	few	TRBJ2-1	CASSDYRGGSYNEQFF	TGTGCCAGCAGTGATTACAGGGGGGGCTCCTACAATGAGCAGTTCTTC
NA	TRBV5-5	few	TRBJ2-4	CASSLSGVPIQYF	TGTGCCAGCAGCTTGTCAGGGGTTCCCATTCAGTACTTC
NA	TRBV20-1	NA	TRBJ1-2	CSARSAGGPTNYGYTF	TGCAGTGCTAGATCGGCCGGAGGGCCGACCAACTATGGCTACACCTTC
NA	TRBV6-5	NA	TRBJ1-2	CASSYLPGSSYGYTF	TGTGCCAGCAGTTACCTACCGGGGAGTAGCTATGGCTACACCTTC
NA	TRBV2	NA	TRBJ1-3	CASSEQGPTSGNTIYF	TGTGCCAGCAGTGAACAGGGGCCCACCTCTGGAAACACCATATATTTT
NA	TRBV4-2	NA	TRBJ2-5	CASSQGSQVETQYF	TGTGCCAGCAGCCAAGGATCCCAAGTAGAGACCCAGTACTTC
TRBD1	TRBV6-6	few	TRBJ1-4	CASSTRQGDNEKLFF	TGTGCCAGCAGTACCAGACAGGGTGATAATGAAAAACTGTTTTTT
NA	TRBV19	few	TRBJ2-4	CASTQYSGRSPLAKNIQYF	TGTGCCAGTACACAATATTCGGGACGGAGCCCATTAGCCAAAAACATTCAGTACTTC
NA	TRBV7-2	NA	TRBJ2-3	CASSLGVGAYSTDTQYF	TGTGCCAGCAGCTTAGGGGTGGGTGCCTACAGCACAGATACGCAGTATTTT
NA	TRBV30	few	TRBJ1-5	CAWSVGTTSNQPQHF	TGTGCCTGGAGTGTAGGCACGACTAGCAATCAGCCCCAGCATTTT
TRBD1	TRBV5-1	NA	TRBJ2-7	CASRAPDRGAYEQYF	TGCGCCAGCCGAGCCCCGGACAGGGGAGCTTACGAGCAGTACTTC
NA	TRBV14	once	TRBJ1-3	CASSHLGTTGNTIYF	TGTGCCAGCAGCCACCTCGGGACAACTGGAAACACCATATATTTT
NA	TRBV2	few	TRBJ1-6	CASKDTPRSYNSPLHF	TGTGCCAGCAAGGACACCCCGAGGTCCTATAATTCACCCCTCCACTTT
NA	TRBV27	few	TRBJ2-2	CASSLQGLGGELFF	TGTGCCAGCAGTTTACAGGGGTTGGGCGGGGAGCTGTTTTTT
NA	TRBV27	NA	TRBJ2-2	CASSSQQGEGGELFF	TGTGCCAGCAGTTCACAACAGGGTGAGGGCGGGGAGCTGTTTTTT
NA	TRBV28	NA	TRBJ2-3	CASSFWPDTQYF	TGTGCCAGCAGTTTTTGGCCAGATACGCAGTATTTT
NA	TRBV29-1	NA	TRBJ2-7	CSVALGYEQYF	TGCAGCGTAGCGTTAGGGTACGAGCAGTACTTC
NA	TRBV29-1	NA	TRBJ1-2	CSVESGHFLDYGYTF	TGCAGCGTTGAAAGCGGCCATTTTCTGGACTATGGCTACACCTTC
NA	TRBV28	NA	TRBJ1-1	CASSLGGGTNTEAFF	TGTGCCAGCAGTTTGGGAGGCGGGACAAACACTGAAGCTTTCTTT
NA	TRBV29-1	NA	TRBJ2-6	CSVEDPLGRNSGANVLTF	TGCAGCGTTGAAGATCCTCTAGGAAGAAACTCTGGGGCCAACGTCCTGACTTTC
NA	TRBV2	few	TRBJ1-2	CASTPGRLYGYTF	TGTGCCAGCACCCCGGGACGACTCTATGGCTACACCTTC
NA	TRBV20-1	NA	TRBJ2-2	CSARDYTGELFF	TGCAGTGCTAGAGATTACACCGGGGAGCTGTTTTTT
NA	TRBV7-3	NA	TRBJ1-1	CASSLMSNTEAFF	TGTGCCAGCAGCTTAATGAGTAACACTGAAGCTTTCTTT
NA	TRBV5-6	NA	TRBJ1-1	CASSPRTVLVTEAFF	TGTGCCAGCAGCCCCCGGACAGTCTTGGTCACTGAAGCTTTCTTT
TRBD2	TRBV7-9	few	TRBJ2-7	CAITGLADTYEQYF	TGTGCCATTACCGGACTAGCGGATACCTACGAGCAGTACTTC
NA	TRBV9	NA	TRBJ2-1	CASSVVGVDEQFF	TGTGCCAGCAGCGTAGTAGGGGTCGATGAGCAGTTCTTC
NA	TRBV13	NA	TRBJ1-1	CASSLEGWPGRMNTEAFF	TGTGCCAGCAGCTTAGAGGGCTGGCCGGGCCGTATGAACACTGAAGCTTTCTTT
NA	TRBV20-1	NA	TRBJ2-7	CSAPRGGSYEQYF	TGCAGTGCGCCGCGAGGGGGATCCTACGAGCAGTACTTC